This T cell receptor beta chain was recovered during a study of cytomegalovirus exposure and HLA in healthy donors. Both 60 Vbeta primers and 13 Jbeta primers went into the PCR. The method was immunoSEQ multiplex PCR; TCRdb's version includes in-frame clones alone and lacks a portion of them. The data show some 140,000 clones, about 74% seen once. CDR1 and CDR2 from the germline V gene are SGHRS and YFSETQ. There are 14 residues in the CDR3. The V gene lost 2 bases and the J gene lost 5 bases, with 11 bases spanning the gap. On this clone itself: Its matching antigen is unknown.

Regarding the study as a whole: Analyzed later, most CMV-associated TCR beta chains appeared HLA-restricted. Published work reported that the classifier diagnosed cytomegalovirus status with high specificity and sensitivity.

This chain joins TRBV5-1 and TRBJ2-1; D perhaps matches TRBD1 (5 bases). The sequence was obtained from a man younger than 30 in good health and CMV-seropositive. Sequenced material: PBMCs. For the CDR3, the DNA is TGCGCCAGCAGCTTCGTGGGGCCAGACAATGAGCAGTTCTTC. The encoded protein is CASSFVGPDNEQFF.